The present TCR beta chain was sequenced within a study of vaccination and CD4 T cells after COVID-19. Study as a whole: Participants got two doses of BNT162b2 or mRNA-1273 vaccine. At a median around 100 days (range 35 to 161) after diagnosis, post-COVID samples were drawn. Cells were stimulated with overlapping spike peptide pools from SARS-CoV-2, HCoV-NL63, HCoV-OC43 and HCoV-229E.

Specified treatment: approximately nine-day PBMC culture with coronavirus spike peptide pools or control peptides (ViraFEST assay). ViraFEST sequenced TCRs after peptide-pool expansion of antigen-specific T cells. Sequence data for DNA of cultured CD4+ T cells were generated by the Oncomine TCR Beta short-read assay. TCRdb independently ran MiXCR on the PCR reads; one entry per CDR3 protein. The data hold roughly 20,000 distinct CDR3 sequences, with approximately 27% observed a single time. This clonotype has a handful of counts. The antigen is unknown. The CDR3 spans 17 residues. In germline, CDR1 is MNHEY, CDR2 SVGAGI. Germline trimming cut 1 base from V and 4 bases from J; bases unmatched to any gene: 8.

The specimen was cultured CD4+ T cells from blood. The chain couples TRBV6-5 to TRBJ2-5, with TRBD2 matching over 11 bases. This receptor was obtained from a human donor with COVID-19. This CDR3 reads CASSYLAGGLAGETQYF. CDR3 coding DNA: TGTGCCAGCAGTTACTTAGCGGGGGGGCTTGCCGGAGAGACCCAGTACTTC.